Described below is a single T cell receptor beta chain sequence and its context. Its specificity is not known. The entry originates in a study of graft-versus-host responses after intestinal transplantation. Looking at the study overall: Every recipient underwent anti-thymocyte globulin induction, then tacrolimus and steroids for roughly three years.

Findings of the study overall: Circulating GvH clone levels at their peak were associated with HvG declines (early post-transplant).

TCRdb's copy holds only in-frame clones and misses some; the assay was immunoSEQ multiplex PCR. The sample lists 60,000 to 75,000 clones, roughly 90% occurring once. The CDR3 loop spans 19 amino acids. Per the germline V gene, CDR1 is MDHEN and CDR2 is SYDVKM. Germline trimming cut 5 bases from V and 2 bases from J; bases unmatched to any gene: 16. Sample: unstimulated CD8+ T cells sorted from spleen or lymph node cells, taken before intestinal transplant. This chain uses TRBV28 with TRBJ1-5; TRBD1 matches 9 bases. The TCR sequence derives from a human donor who received an intestinal transplant. For the CDR3, the DNA is TGTGCCAGCAGTCGACCGGGACAGGGAATAGAAAGGGGCAATCAGCCCCAGCATTTT. Protein: CASSRPGQGIERGNQPQHF.